The 30 T cell receptor beta chains presented below share a single source sample, sequenced in a study of blood T cells in healthy people across ages. A second PCR of roughly 7 to 11 cycles used a sample-barcoded 5' primer and a J-beta primer mix. TCRdb independently ran MiXCR on the 5' RACE reads; one entry per CDR3 protein. The sample records 650,000 to 800,000 distinct CDR3 sequences, about 51% being singletons. The source material was blood. Receptors originate from an elderly woman in good health.

This clonotype was counted ten times or more. This rearrangement joins TRBV27 to TRBJ2-1; D not certain. Germline V gene sequence: CDR1 MNHEY, CDR2 SMNVEV (reference sequence). Deletions cut 4 bases from V and 9 bases from J, with 16 bases between. CDR3 length equals 14 residues. CDR3 sequence reads: CASSSSRSPSEQFF. DNA of the CDR3: TGTGCCAGCAGTTCCTCCAGGTCCCCCAGTGAGCAGTTCTTC.

V is TRBV20-1 and J is TRBJ2-2, with 11 nucleotides matching TRBD2. This CDR3 has 16 amino acids. Germline V lookup: CDR1 DFQATT, CDR2 SNEGSKA (reference sequence). With 4 bases clipped from V and 4 bases from J, the junction kept 8 bases outside the gene matches. Here the CDR3 reads CSATLSSGRSTGELFF. For the CDR3, the DNA is TGCAGTGCTACCCTCTCTAGCGGGAGGAGCACCGGGGAGCTGTTTTTT.

This chain uses TRBV3-1 with TRBJ1-5, with 10 bases fitting TRBD1. The CDR3 has 15 residues. CDR1 and CDR2 (germline): LGHDT, YNNKEL (reference sequence). Germline trimming cut 3 bases from V and 4 bases from J; bases unmatched to any gene: 3. CDR3 sequence (DNA): TGTGCCAGCAGCCAGAGGACAGGGGGAAATCAGCCCCAGCATTTT. Translation gives CASSQRTGGNQPQHF.

The V and J genes are TRBV7-2 and TRBJ1-5; D is uncertain. The CDR3 runs to 13 residues. Trimming took 2 bases from V and 7 from J, leaving 9 bases between them. The germline V gene has CDR1 SGHTA and CDR2 FQGNSA. DNA of the CDR3: TGTGCCAGCAGCTTAAGACAAGAACAGCCCCAGCATTTT. Protein product: CASSLRQEQPQHF.

The chain's CDR3 is CASSPAGGLGQETQYF. DNA for the CDR3: TGTGCCAGCAGTCCGGCAGGGGGCTTGGGACAAGAGACCCAGTACTTC. The chain carries TRBV28 and TRBJ2-4; 8 bases are shared with TRBD1. TRBJ2-5 matches the DNA end more closely, so the J call is doubtful. The CDR3 is 16 residues long. The germline V gene encodes CDR1 MDHEN and CDR2 SYDVKM.

This clonotype was seen at least ten times. The gene calls are TRBV2 and TRBJ2-7; D remains ambiguous. Germline V lookup: CDR1 SNHLY, CDR2 FYNNEI. The ends were cut back, 2 bases at V and 6 bases at J, with 5 bases in the middle. This CDR3 is built from 11 residues. CDR3 in amino acids: CASSETVEQYF. CDR3 nucleotides: TGTGCCAGCAGTGAAACAGTCGAGCAGTACTTC.

In this sample, this clonotype turned up many times. The CDR3 coding sequence is TGTGCCAGCAGCCAAACGACAGGGTCCTACAATGAGCAGTTCTTC. Translation gives CASSQTTGSYNEQFF. The chain links TRBV3-1 to TRBJ2-1; 7 bases match TRBD1. The length of the CDR3 is 15 residues. The J segment lost 1 base and the V segment lost 2 bases, leaving 2 bases of the junction unmatched. Germline CDR1 LGHDT, CDR2 YNNKEL (reference sequence).

The gene calls are TRBV5-6 and TRBJ2-3; tentatively, D is TRBD2 (5 bases). V was clipped by 3 bases and J by 2 bases, with 13 bases between them. Germline V lookup: CDR1 SGHDT, CDR2 YYEEEE. The CDR3 covers 15 residues. In DNA, the CDR3 is TGTGCCAGCAGCTGTGGGCGGGCCTACACAGATACGCAGTATTTT. Translation gives CASSCGRAYTDTQYF.

The chain employs TRBV14 and TRBJ2-5; no clear D. This CDR3 spans 16 amino acids. Trimming left V 1 base short and J 3 bases short, with 15 bases between. Looked up from germline, CDR1 is SGHDN and CDR2 is FVKESK. The CDR3 region has the DNA TGTGCCAGCAGCCAAGTAGGTACAGTTCTTGAAGAGACCCAGTACTTC. Protein product: CASSQVGTVLEETQYF.

Ten or more counts support this clonotype. The J gene is TRBJ2-1, the V gene TRBV5-1; D remains ambiguous. V was cut by 4 bases and J by 0 bases, with 14 bases left in between. Germline V gene lookup returns CDR1 SGHRS and CDR2 YFSETQ. The CDR3 is 16 amino acids. CDR3 amino acids: CASSANGVSSYNEQFF. The CDR3 DNA reads as TGCGCCAGCAGCGCGAATGGGGTAAGCTCCTACAATGAGCAGTTCTTC.

This chain links TRBV10-3 with TRBJ2-7, with a tentative D call TRBD1 (6 bases). Germline loops: CDR1 ENHRY, CDR2 SYGVKD. CDR3 length: 13 residues. V shed 6 bases and J shed 2 bases, with 11 bases lying between them. CDR3 sequence: CAISTGLTYEQYF. The DNA for the CDR3 is TGTGCCATCAGCACAGGGCTAACCTACGAGCAGTACTTC.

This clonotype was seen ten or more times. A junction end diverges from the germline sequence, so it may reflect a read error. The CDR3 bases are TGCGCCAGCAGCTCTGGGGGCTACGAGCAGTACTTC. Its translation is CASSSGGYEQYF. The chain carries TRBV12-3 or TRBV12-4 and TRBJ2-7; D possibly matches TRBD1 or TRBD2 (5 bases each). The CDR3 consists of 12 residues.

This clonotype has just one count. A much larger clone lies a single base off, so this may be a read error. This chain connects TRBV29-1 to TRBJ2-1; 12 positions agree with TRBD2. The CDR3 spans 14 residues. Germline CDR1 and CDR2: SQVTM and ANQGSEA. The CDR3 nucleotides read TGCAGCGTTGACCTACTAGCGGGAGGACAAGAGCAGTTATTC. It translates to CSVDLLAGGQEQLF.

This clonotype was seen a handful of times. Germline and junction disagree at one end, which may indicate a read error. This chain joins TRBV9 and TRBJ2-7, with 7 bases aligning to TRBD1. The CDR3 totals 17 residues. Per the germline V gene, CDR1 is SGDLS and CDR2 is YYNGEE. The CDR3 protein is CASSGSWTGVLSYEQYF. CDR3 DNA sequence: TGTGCCAGCAGCGGCTCCTGGACAGGCGTCCTATCCTATGAGCAGTACTTC.

The CDR3 is CSASPDRDGGYTF. In DNA form, the CDR3 reads TGCAGTGCTAGCCCCGACAGGGACGGGGGCTACACCTTC. V is TRBV20-1 and J is TRBJ1-2; TRBD1 aligns across 7 bases. CDR1 is DFQATT and CDR2 is SNEGSKA in the germline V gene (reference sequence). This CDR3 has 13 amino acids. With 3 bases clipped from V and 8 bases from J, the junction kept 9 bases outside the gene matches.

In regard to this clonotype: A clone one base away is much larger, so this may be a read error. This rearrangement joins TRBV18 to TRBJ2-1; TRBD1 aligns across 11 bases. The CDR3 covers 13 residues. The ends lost 8 bases at V and 6 bases at J; junction bases unmatched: 3. Germline CDR1 reads KGHSH; CDR2 reads LQKENI. The CDR3 loop reads CASAGTGGNEQFF. CDR3 sequence (DNA): TGTGCCAGCGCAGGGACAGGGGGCAATGAGCAGTTCTTC.

The rearrangement uses TRBV7-2 and TRBJ2-4; D remains ambiguous. The J call may be incorrect, as the DNA end agrees better with TRBJ2-7. Germline V CDR1 and CDR2: SGHTA, FQGNSA. CDR3 size: 14 residues. For the CDR3, the DNA is TGTGCCAGCAGCCCTTTGGGTCTCTCCTACGAGCAGTACTTC. Translation gives CASSPLGLSYEQYF.

J is TRBJ1-6 and V is TRBV15, with D hard to call. There are 16 residues in the CDR3. Germline V gene data show CDR1 as LNHNV and CDR2 as YYDKDF (reference sequence). V lost 2 bases and J 6 bases, leaving 14 bases between the germline ends. In DNA, the CDR3 is TGTGCCACCAGCAGATTGGAGGGATCGTTTAATTCACCCCTCCACTTT. Its translation is CATSRLEGSFNSPLHF.

This clonotype occurred many times. This chain links TRBV7-9 with TRBJ2-3; no reliable D call. In germline, CDR1 is SEHNR, CDR2 FQNEAQ (reference sequence). The CDR3 has 10 residues. The V end lost 6 bases, the J end lost 6 bases, and 4 bases lay between the germline ends. In DNA, the CDR3 is TGTGCCAGCAGGGGGGATACGCAGTATTTT. It translates to CASRGDTQYF.

As to this clonotype: This clone may be a read error of a much larger clone one base away. This chain uses TRBV29-1 with TRBJ2-1; D gene ambiguous. This CDR3 is built from 14 residues. Deletions cut 7 bases from V and 0 bases from J, with 13 bases between. The V gene's germline CDR1 is SQVTM and CDR2 ANQGSEA. The CDR3: CSASGVNSYNEQFF. The CDR3 DNA reads TGCAGCGCCTCGGGCGTCAACTCCTACAATGAGCAGTTCTTC.

This clonotype was seen once. This rearrangement joins TRBV29-1 to TRBJ2-3; 7 bases line up with TRBD2. The CDR3 has 14 residues. Germline values: CDR1 SQVTM, CDR2 ANQGSEA. The V segment lost 7 bases and the J segment 2 bases; nucleotides outside the gene matches: 9. CDR3 nucleotide sequence: TGCAGCGCATCCAAAGCGGGGTACACAGATACGCAGTATTTT. Amino acid sequence: CSASKAGYTDTQYF.

This clonotype appeared many times. The genes are TRBV7-2 and TRBJ2-3; D remains unclear. The germline V gene has CDR1 SGHTA and CDR2 FQGNSA. CDR3 size: 14 residues. V gave up 5 bases and J gave up 4 bases, with 13 bases separating them. CDR3 DNA sequence: TGTGCCAGCAGCCGAATGGGTTGGGCAGATACGCAGTATTTT. The encoded protein is CASSRMGWADTQYF.

The chain links TRBV5-1 to TRBJ2-2, with D possibly TRBD1 on 5 matching bases. Germline lookup yields CDR1 SGHRS and CDR2 YFSETQ. Trimming stripped 4 bases from V and 0 bases from J, with 13 bases between. The CDR3 covers 16 residues. CDR3 protein: CASSPEGVANTGELFF. CDR3 coding DNA: TGCGCCAGCAGCCCGGAAGGGGTTGCGAACACCGGGGAGCTGTTTTTT.

This clonotype was observed a few times. V and J are TRBV9 and TRBJ2-7; D is unresolved. The germline CDR1 and CDR2 sequences are SGDLS and YYNGEE. V gave up 2 bases and J gave up 0 bases, with 6 bases separating them. The CDR3 spans 13 residues. As DNA, the CDR3 is TGTGCCAGCAGCGTTGGGGTCTCCTACGAGCAGTACTTC. Protein product: CASSVGVSYEQYF.

The chain is built from TRBV6-4 and TRBJ2-3, with 10 nucleotides matching TRBD2. V was pared by 2 bases and J by 4 bases, with 6 bases of the junction left unmatched. Germline loops: CDR1 MRHNA, CDR2 SNTAGT. The CDR3 length is 16 residues. The CDR3 DNA follows: TGTGCCAGCAGTGACACCCCCGGGACTAGCGCAGATACGCAGTATTTT. This gives the protein CASSDTPGTSADTQYF.

This sequence joins TRBV15 and TRBJ1-1; D is undetermined. Trimming cost V 0 bases and J 1 base, with 15 bases left between them. The length of the CDR3 is 17 residues. Germline V lookup: CDR1 LNHNV, CDR2 YYDKDF (reference sequence). The CDR3: CATSRDLAGFTNTEAFF. For the CDR3, the DNA is TGTGCCACCAGCAGAGATCTAGCCGGGTTTACGAACACTGAAGCTTTCTTT.

The CDR3 loop is CASSEADRGRYYGYTF. In DNA form, the CDR3 reads TGTGCCAGCAGTGAAGCGGACAGGGGGAGGTACTATGGCTACACCTTC. The chain combines TRBV6-1 with TRBJ1-2; TRBD1 aligns across 10 bases. Per the germline V gene, CDR1 is MNHNS and CDR2 is SASEGT. J lost 3 bases, V lost 0 bases, and 4 bases had no gene match. The CDR3 length is 16 residues.

Remarks on this clonotype: This sequence may be a read error, since a much larger clone differs from it by one base. This chain uses TRBV12-3 or TRBV12-4 with TRBJ2-3; D is unresolved. The CDR3 extends over 15 amino acids. V lost 2 bases and J lost 0, with 9 bases in between. CDR3 sequence reads: CASSLLEYSTDTQYF. The CDR3 region has the DNA TGTGCCAGCAGTTTATTGGAATACAGCACAGATACGCAGTATTTT.

This clonotype was found a few times. The gene calls are TRBV20-1 and TRBJ2-7, with 9 bases fitting TRBD2. V was clipped by 1 base and J by 7 bases; unmatched bases: 8. The CDR3 is made up of 14 amino acids. The germline gives CDR1 DFQATT, CDR2 SNEGSKA (reference sequence). The CDR3 DNA reads TGCAGTGCTAGAGGTCTAGCGGGACACAATGAGCAGTACTTC. Translation gives CSARGLAGHNEQYF.

The chain uses TRBV12-3 or TRBV12-4 and TRBJ2-5; D gene uncertain. The J call may be faulty, since TRBJ2-7 better matches the DNA end. CDR3 length equals 11 residues. The CDR3 DNA follows: TGTGCCAGCAGTTCATACGACGAGCAGTACTTC. Amino acids: CASSSYDEQYF.